This T cell receptor (beta chain) was profiled in a study of a mutant IDH1 vaccine in newly diagnosed glioma. Across the whole study: Vaccines were first given 4-6 weeks after radiotherapy alone, or with temozolomide cycles. V12 came at week 35, V13 at week 47.

Here immunoSEQ multiplex PCR was the method, and the copy in TCRdb shows in-frame clones only, minus some. Altogether tens of thousands of clones are present, just under 90% being singletons, with the ten largest covering around 11%. V lost 0 bases and J 4 bases, leaving 16 bases between the germline ends. Germline loops: CDR1 SGHRS, CDR2 YFSETQ. This CDR3 is 16 amino acids long. Time point noted: week 47, end of study. In the vaccine, a single dose held 300 ug of the mutant IDH1 20-mer peptide, along with topical imiquimod. Eight vaccine doses were administered to patients at weeks 1, 3, 5, 7, 11, 15, 19 and 23. Concerning this clone: Its antigen is as yet unknown.

This chain uses TRBV5-1 with TRBJ1-1, with D maybe TRBD1 (5 bases). The material sequenced was PBMCs, taken from a glioma patient whose treatment included an IDH1 peptide vaccine. This TCR derives from a woman aged 30 to 39 with glioma. The CDR3 sequence: CASSLDLQGLGTEAFF. The CDR3 bases are TGCGCCAGCAGCTTGGATCTCCAGGGCCTGGGCACTGAAGCTTTCTTT.